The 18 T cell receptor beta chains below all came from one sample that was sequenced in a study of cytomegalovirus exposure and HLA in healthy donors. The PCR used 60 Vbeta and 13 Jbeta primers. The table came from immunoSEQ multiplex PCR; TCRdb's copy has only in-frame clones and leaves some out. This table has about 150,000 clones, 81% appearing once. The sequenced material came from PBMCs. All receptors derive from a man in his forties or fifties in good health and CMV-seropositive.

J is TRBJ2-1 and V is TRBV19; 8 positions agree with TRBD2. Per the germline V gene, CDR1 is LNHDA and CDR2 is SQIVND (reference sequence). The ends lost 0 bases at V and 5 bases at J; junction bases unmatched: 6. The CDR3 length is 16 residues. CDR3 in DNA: TGTGCCAGTAGTATAGATACGGGGGGGCTTCACAATGAGCAGTTCTTC. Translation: CASSIDTGGLHNEQFF.

The CDR3 loop reads CASSVGGVVTEAFF. The CDR3 nucleotides read TGCGCCAGCAGCGTGGGGGGGGTGGTCACTGAAGCTTTCTTT. The V gene is TRBV5-1, the J gene TRBJ1-1; TRBD1 is a possible D gene (5 bases). Germline V gene lookup returns CDR1 SGHRS and CDR2 YFSETQ. The V end was cut by 4 bases, the J end by 4 bases, with 14 bases between. The CDR3 is made up of 14 amino acids.

The CDR3 DNA follows: TGTGCCAGCAGTAACCGACAGGCCCAGGAGCGCTACACCTTC. It translates to CASSNRQAQERYTF. The rearrangement uses TRBV2 and TRBJ1-2, with a possible D match to TRBD1 (6 bases). The CDR3 is 14 amino acids. Trimming took 5 bases from V and 9 from J, leaving 19 bases between them. CDR1 and CDR2 (germline): SNHLY, FYNNEI.

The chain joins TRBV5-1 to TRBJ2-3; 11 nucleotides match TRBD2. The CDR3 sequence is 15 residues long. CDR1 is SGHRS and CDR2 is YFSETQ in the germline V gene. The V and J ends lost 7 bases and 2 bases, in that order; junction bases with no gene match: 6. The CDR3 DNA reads TGCGCCAGCGGTTCGACTAGCGGGATCACAGATACGCAGTATTTT. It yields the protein CASGSTSGITDTQYF.

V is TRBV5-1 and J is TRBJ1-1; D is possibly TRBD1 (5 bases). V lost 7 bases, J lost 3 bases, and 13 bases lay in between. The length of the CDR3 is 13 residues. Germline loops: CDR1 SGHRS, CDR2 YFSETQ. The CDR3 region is CASGGKEYTEAFF. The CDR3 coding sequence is TGCGCCAGCGGGGGGAAGGAGTACACTGAAGCTTTCTTT.

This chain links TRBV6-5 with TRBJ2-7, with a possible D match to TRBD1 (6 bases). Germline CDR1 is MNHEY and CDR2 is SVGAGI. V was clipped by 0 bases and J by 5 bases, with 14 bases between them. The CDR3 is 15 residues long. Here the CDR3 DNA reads TGTGCCAGCAGTTACTCTTCCAGGGGACGGAACGAGCAGTACTTC. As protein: CASSYSSRGRNEQYF.

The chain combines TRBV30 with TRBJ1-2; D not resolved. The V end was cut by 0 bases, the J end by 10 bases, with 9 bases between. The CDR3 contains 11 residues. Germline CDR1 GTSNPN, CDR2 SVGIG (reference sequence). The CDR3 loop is CAWSVQHVYTF. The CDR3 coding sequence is TGTGCCTGGAGTGTACAACATGTCTACACCTTC.

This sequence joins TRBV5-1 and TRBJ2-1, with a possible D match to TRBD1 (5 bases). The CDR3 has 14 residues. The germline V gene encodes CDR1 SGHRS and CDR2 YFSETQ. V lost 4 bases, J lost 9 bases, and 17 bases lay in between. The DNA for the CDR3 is TGCGCCAGCAGCCTCGGTCAGGGCTTCCGTGAGCAGTTCTTC. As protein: CASSLGQGFREQFF.

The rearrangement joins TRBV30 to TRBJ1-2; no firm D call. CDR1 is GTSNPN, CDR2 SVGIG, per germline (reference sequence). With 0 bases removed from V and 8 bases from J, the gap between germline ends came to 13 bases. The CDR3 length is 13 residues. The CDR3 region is CAWSVPAGYGYTF. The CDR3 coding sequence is TGTGCCTGGAGTGTACCGGCAGGCTACGGCTACACCTTC.

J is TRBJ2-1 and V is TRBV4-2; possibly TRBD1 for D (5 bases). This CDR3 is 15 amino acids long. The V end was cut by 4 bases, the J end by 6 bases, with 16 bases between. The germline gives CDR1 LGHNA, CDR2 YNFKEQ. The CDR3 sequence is CASSRRVQGINEQFF. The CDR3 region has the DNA TGTGCCAGCAGCCGCCGGGTCCAGGGTATCAATGAGCAGTTCTTC.

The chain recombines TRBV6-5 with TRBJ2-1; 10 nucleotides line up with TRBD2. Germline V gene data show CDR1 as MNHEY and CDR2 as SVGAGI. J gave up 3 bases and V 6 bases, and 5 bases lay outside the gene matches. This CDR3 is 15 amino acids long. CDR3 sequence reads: CASSSGTSVYNEQFF. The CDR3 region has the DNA TGTGCCAGCAGCTCCGGGACTAGCGTCTACAATGAGCAGTTCTTC.

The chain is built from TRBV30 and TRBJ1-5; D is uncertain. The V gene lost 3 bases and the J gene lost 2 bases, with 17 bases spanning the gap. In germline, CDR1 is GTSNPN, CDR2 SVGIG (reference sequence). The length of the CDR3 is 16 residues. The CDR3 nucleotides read TGTGCCTGGAGCGGGGTAGCCCGGGCAGGCAATCAGCCCCAGCATTTT. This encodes CAWSGVARAGNQPQHF.

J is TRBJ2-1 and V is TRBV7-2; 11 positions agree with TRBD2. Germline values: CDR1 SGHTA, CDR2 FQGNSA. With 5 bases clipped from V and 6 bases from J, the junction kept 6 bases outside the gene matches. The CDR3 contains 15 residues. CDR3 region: CASSQELAGANEQFF. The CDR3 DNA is TGTGCCAGCAGCCAGGAACTAGCGGGAGCCAATGAGCAGTTCTTC.

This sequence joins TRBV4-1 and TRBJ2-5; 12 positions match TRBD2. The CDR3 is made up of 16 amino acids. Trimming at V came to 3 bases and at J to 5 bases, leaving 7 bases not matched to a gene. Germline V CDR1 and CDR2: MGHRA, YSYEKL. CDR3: CASSHVGLAGGETQYF. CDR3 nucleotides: TGCGCCAGCAGCCACGTGGGGCTAGCGGGAGGGGAGACCCAGTACTTC.

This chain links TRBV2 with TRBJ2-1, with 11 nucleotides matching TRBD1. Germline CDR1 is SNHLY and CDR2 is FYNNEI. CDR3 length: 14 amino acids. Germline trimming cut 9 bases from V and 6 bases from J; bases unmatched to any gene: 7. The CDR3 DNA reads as TGTGCCAGTACAGGGACAGGGGGTGCCAATGAGCAGTTCTTC. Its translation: CASTGTGGANEQFF.

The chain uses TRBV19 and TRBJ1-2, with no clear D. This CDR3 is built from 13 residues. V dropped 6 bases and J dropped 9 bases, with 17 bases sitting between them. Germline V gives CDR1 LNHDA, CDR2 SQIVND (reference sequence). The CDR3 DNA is TGTGCCAGTAGGGTGAGCGGTGTCGGGAGCTACACCTTC. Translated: CASRVSGVGSYTF.

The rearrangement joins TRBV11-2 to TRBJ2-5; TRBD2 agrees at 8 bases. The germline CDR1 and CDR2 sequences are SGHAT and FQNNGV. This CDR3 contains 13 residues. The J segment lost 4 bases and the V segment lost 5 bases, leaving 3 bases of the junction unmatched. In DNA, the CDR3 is TGTGCCAGCAGCCTGGGACTAGGAGAGACCCAGTACTTC. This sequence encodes CASSLGLGETQYF. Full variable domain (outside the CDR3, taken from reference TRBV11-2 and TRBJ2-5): EAGVAQSPRYKIIEKRQSVAFWCNPISGHATLYWYQQILGQGPKLLIQFQNNGVVDDSQLPKDRFSAERLKGVDSTLKIQPAKLEDSAVYLCASSLGLGETQYFGPGTRLLVL.

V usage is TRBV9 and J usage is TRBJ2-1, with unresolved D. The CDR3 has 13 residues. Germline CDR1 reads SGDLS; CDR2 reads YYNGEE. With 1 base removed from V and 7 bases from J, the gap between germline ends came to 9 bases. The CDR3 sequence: CASSVNPGNEQFF. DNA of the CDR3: TGTGCCAGCAGCGTAAATCCAGGTAATGAGCAGTTCTTC.